A selection of T cell receptor beta chains follows, all from one sample in a study of glioma-infiltrating T cells after dendritic cell vaccination. TCRdb's copy holds only in-frame clones and misses some; the assay was immunoSEQ multiplex PCR. The data show more than 85,000 clones, roughly 90% seen once. The material sequenced was blood, taken after dendritic cell vaccination. These receptor sequences come from a human donor with glioblastoma. Each CDR3 is given with its conserved first and last residue. D genes are given only for firm matches. A row's size may be missing; if present it is once, few, many or a size class.

. | TRBJ2-3 | TRBV2 | TRBD2 | TGTGCCAGCAGTGAATTGGCGGGGGGCACAGATACGCAGTATTTT | CASSELAGGTDTQYF
. | TRBJ2-5 | TRBV18 | TRBD1 | TGTGCCAGCTCACCACCGAGGACAGGCCAAGAGACCCAGTACTTC | CASSPPRTGQETQYF
. | TRBJ1-5 | TRBV7-2 | TRBD1 | TGTGCCAGCAGGCAAGGGGGACAGGGGGCGAGTCAGCCCCAGCATTTT | CASRQGGQGASQPQHF
. | TRBJ2-1 | TRBV7-3 | . | TGTGCCAGCAGCCTAGGGGGGGGTACGCACAATGAGCAGTTCTTC | CASSLGGGTHNEQFF
. | TRBJ2-1 | TRBV21-1 | . | TGTGCCAGCAGCAAAGAGGGGACACCCCCCTACAATGAGCAGTTCTTC | CASSKEGTPPYNEQFF
. | TRBJ2-7 | TRBV5-5 | . | TGTGCCAGCAGCGTTAGCTACGAGCAGTACTTC | CASSVSYEQYF
. | TRBJ1-3 | TRBV11-2 | . | TGTGCCAGCAGCCTCGGGGGTCCAGGAAACACCATATATTTT | CASSLGGPGNTIYF
. | TRBJ1-2 | TRBV5-5 | TRBD1 | TGTGCCAGCAGCTTCTTACCTGACAGGGCAGATGGCTACACCTTC | CASSFLPDRADGYTF
. | TRBJ1-1 | TRBV13 | TRBD1 | TGTGCCAGCACAGGGGGAACTGAAGCTTTCTTT | CASTGGTEAFF
. | TRBJ2-3 | TRBV6-1 | TRBD2 | TGTGCCAGCAGTGGGCAAGGAGGGGCGGGAGGGCCGATAGATACGCAGTATTTT | CASSGQGGAGGPIDTQYF
. | TRBJ2-3 | TRBV18 | . | TGTGCCAGCTCAGACACAGGGTCGCTCCCAGATACGCAGTATTTT | CASSDTGSLPDTQYF
once | TRBJ2-7 | TRBV7-6 | TRBD2 | TGTGCCAGCAGCCCGGGGGGGGAGCAGTACTTC | CASSPGGEQYF
. | TRBJ1-5 | TRBV5-1 | . | TGCGCCAGCAGTTTCCAACCGGGACACAACAATCAGCCCCAGCATTTT | CASSFQPGHNNQPQHF
. | TRBJ1-1 | TRBV7-9 | TRBD1 | TGTGCCAGCAGCTTCCAGGGGGTGAACACTGAAGCTTTCTTT | CASSFQGVNTEAFF
. | TRBJ1-1 | TRBV6-5 | TRBD1 | TGTGCCAGCAGTGGACAGGGGAACACTGAAGCTTTCTTT | CASSGQGNTEAFF
. | TRBJ2-2 | TRBV5-1 | . | TGCGCCAGCAGCTTGGGCGGGCTTACCGGGGAGCTGTTTTTT | CASSLGGLTGELFF
. | TRBJ2-7 | TRBV29-1 | . | TGCAGCGTTGTATCCGTGCGCGAGCAGTACTTC | CSVVSVREQYF
. | TRBJ2-6 | TRBV5-1 | TRBD2 | TGCGCCAGCAGCTTGGGGGTAGCGGGGAGCTCTGGGGCCAACGTCCTGACTTTC | CASSLGVAGSSGANVLTF
. | TRBJ2-3 | TRBV7-6 | . | TGTGCCAGCAGCTTAAGCCTAGCGCGGCCCCATAGCACAGATACGCAGTATTTT | CASSLSLARPHSTDTQYF
. | TRBJ2-7 | TRBV6-5 | TRBD1 | TGTGCCAGCAGTTACTCGGACAGGGGACCCTACGAGCAGTACTTC | CASSYSDRGPYEQYF
. | TRBJ2-7 | TRBV5-5 | TRBD1 | TGTGCCAGCAGAGTGGGACAGGGATACTCCTACGAGCAGTACTTC | CASRVGQGYSYEQYF
. | TRBJ2-1 | TRBV7-6 | TRBD2 | TGTGCCAGCAGCTTAGCTAGTGGTGTAGCGGGAAACAATGAGCAGTTCTTC | CASSLASGVAGNNEQFF
. | TRBJ2-5 | TRBV27 | TRBD2 | TGTGCCAGCAGTTCACTAGCGGGGGGGTTCAGAGAGACCCAGTACTTC | CASSSLAGGFRETQYF
. | TRBJ1-1 | TRBV2 | . | TGTGCCAGCAACCTACAGGGATGGACTGAAGCTTTCTTT | CASNLQGWTEAFF
. | TRBJ2-7 | TRBV4-2 | TRBD2 | TGTGCCAGCAGCCAAGGGCTAGCGGGAGGGTACGAGCAGTACTTC | CASSQGLAGGYEQYF
. | TRBJ1-1 | TRBV5-1 | . | TGCGCCAGCAGCGTGGGGTCAGAGGGAAAGAACACTGAAGCTTTCTTT | CASSVGSEGKNTEAFF
. | TRBJ2-7 | TRBV19 | TRBD2 | TGTGCCAGTAGTATTGCTAGCGGGAGGACCAGGGCCTACGAGCAGTACTTC | CASSIASGRTRAYEQYF
few | TRBJ2-3 | TRBV9 | . | TGTGCCAGCAGGGGTAAAGACCGGGACTGGGTCCTCACAATGGACACAGATACGCAGTATTTT | CASRGKDRDWVLTMDTDTQYF
. | TRBJ1-5 | TRBV4-3 | . | TGCGCCAGCAGCCAAGGGACACTCCAGCCCCAGCATTTT | CASSQGTLQPQHF
once | TRBJ1-1 | TRBV6-5 | . | TGTGCCAGCAGAATAGGGGTGGGCACTGAAGCTTTCTTT | CASRIGVGTEAFF
. | TRBJ2-7 | TRBV7-2 | . | TGTGCCAGCAGCTTACTGGGGGGGGGCATTTACGAGCAGTACTTC | CASSLLGGGIYEQYF
. | TRBJ2-7 | TRBV27 | . | TGTGCCAGCAGTACCTACCGTGGAGGGGACTACGAGCAGTACTTC | CASSTYRGGDYEQYF
. | TRBJ1-2 | TRBV10-2 | . | TGCGCCAGCACCGCGGGGCTACGGAACTATGGCTACACCTTC | CASTAGLRNYGYTF
. | TRBJ2-5 | TRBV29-1 | TRBD1 | TGCAGCGTTCCCGGGACAGGGGGAGAGACCCAGTACTTC | CSVPGTGGETQYF
. | TRBJ2-7 | TRBV30 | TRBD1 | TGTGCCTGGAGTGTTAGCAGGGGGTCAACCTACGAGCAGTACTTC | CAWSVSRGSTYEQYF
. | TRBJ2-5 | TRBV30 | TRBD2 | TGTGCCTGGAGTGTAGTAGCGGGGGCCGGGGGGACCCAGTACTTC | CAWSVVAGAGGTQYF
. | TRBJ2-7 | TRBV4-1 | . | TGCGCCAGCAGCAAAACATCCGACTACGAGCAGTACTTC | CASSKTSDYEQYF
. | TRBJ1-2 | TRBV5-1 | TRBD1 | TGCGCCAGCAGCTTGGAGGCAGGGGGAGCGCTAAGGGGCTATGGCTACACCTTC | CASSLEAGGALRGYGYTF
once | TRBJ2-3 | TRBV18 | TRBD1 | TGTGCCAGCTCAGGACAGGGTGGAGATACGCAGTATTTT | CASSGQGGDTQYF
. | TRBJ2-5 | TRBV30 | . | TGTGCCTGGAGTGTCCCCCAAGGATACGGCGGGACCCAGTACTTC | CAWSVPQGYGGTQYF
. | TRBJ2-1 | TRBV4-1 | TRBD2 | TGCGCCAGCAGCCAAGAGAAAGCGGGGGGGCGGATTGAGCAGTTCTTC | CASSQEKAGGRIEQFF
. | TRBJ1-1 | TRBV5-4 | TRBD1 | TGTGCCAGCAGCCTAGACCCGAGACAGGGTCGAAACACTGAAGCTTTCTTT | CASSLDPRQGRNTEAFF
once | TRBJ2-3 | TRBV5-1 | TRBD2 | TGCGCCAGCAGCTTGGCGGTTAGCGGGGGTGCAGATACGCAGTATTTT | CASSLAVSGGADTQYF
. | TRBJ2-3 | TRBV9 | TRBD2 | TGTGCCAGCAGCTCCGGACTAGCGGGGTTTGCAGATACGCAGTATTTT | CASSSGLAGFADTQYF
. | TRBJ2-3 | TRBV30 | TRBD1 | TGTGCCTGGAGTGGGGACAGGCCCACAGATACGCAGTATTTT | CAWSGDRPTDTQYF
once | TRBJ2-3 | TRBV2 | TRBD1 | TGTGCCAGCAGTGAAACAGGGGCCGGTACGCAGTATTTT | CASSETGAGTQYF
. | TRBJ2-7 | TRBV19 | . | TGTGCCAGTAGTATCGGCGGGGACGGGACCTACGAGCAGTACTTC | CASSIGGDGTYEQYF
. | TRBJ2-7 | TRBV2 | TRBD1 | TGTGCCAGCAGAGAGGACAGGGCGAGCTCCTACGAGCAGTACTTC | CASREDRASSYEQYF
. | TRBJ1-4 | TRBV10-3 | TRBD1 | TGTGCCATCAGTGCCCGACAGGGAACTAATGAAAAACTGTTTTTT | CAISARQGTNEKLFF
. | TRBJ2-1 | TRBV5-4 | TRBD2 | TGTGCCAGCAGCTTAAGGACTAGCGGGGGTTCCGAGCAGTTCTTC | CASSLRTSGGSEQFF
. | TRBJ2-2 | TRBV2 | TRBD2 | TGTGCCAGCAGTCCCGGACTAGCGGGGGCCACCGGGGAGCTGTTTTTT | CASSPGLAGATGELFF
. | TRBJ1-4 | TRBV5-1 | TRBD1 | TGCGCCAGCAGCTGGGGGACAGTTCGTGAAAAACTGTTTTTT | CASSWGTVREKLFF
. | TRBJ2-2 | TRBV18 | TRBD2 | TGTGCCAGCTCACGTCAACTAGCGGAATTCACCGGGGAGCTGTTTTTT | CASSRQLAEFTGELFF
. | TRBJ1-4 | TRBV2 | . | TGTGCCAGCAGCGCCGACGCCGGGAGGCATGAAAAACTGTTTTTT | CASSADAGRHEKLFF
. | TRBJ2-3 | TRBV5-1 | . | TGCGCCAGCAGCTTGGCCATTGACAGGAGCATGGATACGCAGTATTTT | CASSLAIDRSMDTQYF
. | TRBJ2-5 | TRBV2 | . | TGTGCCAGCAGTCAGTTGCGGCAAAGCGGGGAGACCCAGTACTTC | CASSQLRQSGETQYF
. | TRBJ1-2 | TRBV6-6 | . | TGTGCCAGCAGAAAGTCAGGGGAGTCTGGCTACACCTTC | CASRKSGESGYTF
. | TRBJ2-3 | TRBV4-1 | . | TGCGCCAGCAGCCAAGCGGGACTTTTGGATACGCAGTATTTT | CASSQAGLLDTQYF
. | TRBJ1-5 | TRBV15 | . | TGTGCCACCAGCAGAGACCTAGAGAATCAGCCCCAGCATTTT | CATSRDLENQPQHF
. | TRBJ2-3 | TRBV7-3 | TRBD1 | TGTGCCAGCAGCGAAAATACAGGGGCAAATACGCAGTATTTT | CASSENTGANTQYF